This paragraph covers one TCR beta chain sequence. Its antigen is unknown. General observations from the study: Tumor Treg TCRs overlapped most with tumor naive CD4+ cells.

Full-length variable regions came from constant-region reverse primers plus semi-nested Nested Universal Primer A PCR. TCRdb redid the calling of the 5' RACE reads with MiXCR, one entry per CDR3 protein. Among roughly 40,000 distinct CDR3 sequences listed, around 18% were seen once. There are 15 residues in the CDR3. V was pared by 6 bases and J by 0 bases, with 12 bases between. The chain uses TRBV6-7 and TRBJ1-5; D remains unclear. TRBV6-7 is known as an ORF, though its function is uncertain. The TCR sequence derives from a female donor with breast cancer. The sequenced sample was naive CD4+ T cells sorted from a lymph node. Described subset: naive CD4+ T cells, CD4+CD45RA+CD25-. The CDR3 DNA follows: TGTGCCAGCAGGGGCGATCATTATAGCAATCAGCCCCAGCATTTT. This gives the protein CASRGDHYSNQPQHF.